This is a list of T cell receptor beta chains from one sample in a study of T cells expressing NK-cell markers. Following a re-call of the 5' RACE reads, TCRdb has one entry per CDR3 protein and lacks DNA. The ten top clones account for around 5%, within a sample of a few hundred thousand distinct CDR3 sequences. Sequenced sample: blood T cells: a sorted CD56 or NKG2C T cell subset, CD4+ or CD8+ T cells, or bulk PBMC T cells (not recorded which). All receptors come from a man aged 18 to 70 in good health. The CDR3 runs from the conserved cysteine through the conserved F or W. Fields, in order: J gene, V gene, CDR3 protein.

TRBJ2-7,TRBV29-1,CSVLPGQGNYEQYF
TRBJ2-1,TRBV5-6,CASSSKGFEWNEQFF
TRBJ2-2,TRBV7-8,CASSLWGGDTGELFF
TRBJ2-5,TRBV2,CASRASPETQYF
TRBJ2-7,TRBV28,CASSLHTSGYEQYF
TRBJ2-1,TRBV28,CASRHRVHEQFF
TRBJ2-3,TRBV6-2/TRBV6-3,CASSSGWADTQYF
TRBJ1-6,TRBV7-2,CASSLAPNSPLHF
TRBJ2-3,TRBV5-1,CASSAGRPFTDTQYF
TRBJ1-1,TRBV5-1,CASSPYRDAGTEAFF
TRBJ2-7,TRBV6-5,CASSYVGGAPYEQYF
TRBJ2-7,TRBV20-1,CSARTGFGFYEQYF
TRBJ2-3,TRBV27,CASRSLGTDTQYF